The next 18 T cell receptor beta chains were all read from a single sample in a study of vaccination and CD4 T cells after COVID-19. These TCRs are of unknown antigen specificity. With the Oncomine TCR Beta short-read assay, DNA from cultured CD4+ T cells was sequenced. TCRdb analysed the PCR reads with MiXCR anew, one entry per CDR3 protein. The sample gives 6,000 to 9,000 distinct CDR3 sequences, 25% of which show up once; around 9.5% is in the top ten. Stated treatment: roughly 10-day PBMC culture with coronavirus spike peptide pools or control peptides (ViraFEST assay). Sequenced here: CD4+ T cells from blood, cultured in vitro, sampled after SARS-CoV-2 vaccination. The receptors here all came from a human donor who had recovered from COVID-19.

The genes are TRBV12-3 or TRBV12-4 and TRBJ2-7; TRBD1 matches 8 bases. This CDR3 is built from 15 residues. V was clipped by 5 bases and J by 2 bases; unmatched bases: 8. The CDR3 here is CASSQGQGDTYEQYF. The CDR3 DNA reads as TGTGCCAGCAGTCAAGGACAGGGTGACACCTACGAGCAGTACTTC.

In its sample, this clonotype ranks as medium-sized. The rearrangement uses TRBV20-1 and TRBJ2-7; 10 nucleotides match TRBD1. Trimming cost V 2 bases and J 3 bases; bases outside gene matches: 4. This CDR3 has 14 residues. Germline CDR1 and CDR2: DFQATT and SNEGSKA (reference sequence). CDR3: CSARPRDRGYEQYF. The CDR3 nucleotides read TGCAGTGCTAGACCCCGGGACAGGGGCTACGAGCAGTACTTC.

In the case of this clonotype: A read error may produce the germline difference seen at one junction end. The chain uses TRBV7-9 and TRBJ2-7; no reliable D call. There are 12 residues in the CDR3. Germline V gene lookup returns CDR1 SEHNR and CDR2 FQNEAQ (reference sequence). The CDR3 protein is CASSTTAYGQYF. CDR3 DNA sequence: TGTGCCAGCAGCACTACAGCGTACGGGCAGTACTTC.

The chain combines TRBV29-1 with TRBJ1-2, with D hard to call. With 2 bases removed from V and 10 bases from J, the gap between germline ends came to 20 bases. The germline gives CDR1 SQVTM, CDR2 ANQGSEA. The CDR3 has 14 residues. The DNA of the CDR3 is TGCAGCGTTGAATGGGTGGCAGCCCGCGATGTCTACACCTTC. Its translation: CSVEWVAARDVYTF. The whole variable domain, filled in from reference TRBV29-1 and TRBJ1-2, reads SAVISQKPSRDICQRGTSLTIQCQVDSQVTMMFWYRQQPGQSLTLIATANQGSEATYESGFVIDKFPISRPNLTFSTLTVSNMSPEDSSIYLCSVEWVAARDVYTFGSGTRLTVV.

About this clonotype: This CDR3 fails to terminate in the conserved phenylalanine or tryptophan, so it likely reflects a read error. The chain has TRBV6-1 and TRBJ2-6; no definite D call. The CDR3 has 20 amino acids. Trimming left V 5 bases short and J 3 bases short, with 26 bases between. Germline CDR1 is MNHNS and CDR2 is SASEGT. This CDR3 is CASSPQPVTGSGNGANVLTL. DNA of the CDR3: TGTGCCAGCAGTCCTCAGCCCGTTACCGGGTCGGGTAATGGGGCCAACGTCCTGACTCTC.

The rearrangement joins TRBV28 to TRBJ2-7; 10 bases match TRBD1. Germline values: CDR1 MDHEN, CDR2 SYDVKM. The CDR3 totals 18 residues. V lost 6 bases, J lost 3 bases, and 17 bases stayed unmatched. The CDR3 region is CASSPMGKVGTGDYEQYF. The DNA of the CDR3 is TGTGCCAGCAGCCCAATGGGCAAAGTCGGGACAGGGGACTACGAGCAGTACTTC.

The chain couples TRBV5-6 to TRBJ2-5; maybe TRBD1 (5 bases). Germline CDR1 is SGHDT and CDR2 is YYEEEE. V lost 2 bases and J lost 7, with 15 bases in between. The CDR3 length is 14 residues. The CDR3: CASSFPWQGGTQYF. The CDR3 coding sequence is TGTGCCAGCAGCTTCCCATGGCAGGGTGGGACCCAGTACTTC.

This chain joins TRBV7-2 and TRBJ1-1, with no clear D. This CDR3 spans 16 amino acids. The ends were cut back, 5 bases at V and 0 bases at J, with 16 bases in the middle. The germline V gene has CDR1 SGHTA and CDR2 FQGNSA. Written as DNA, the CDR3 is TGTGCCAGCAGCCTTGGACCTCCGACGATGAACACTGAAGCTTTCTTT. This translates into CASSLGPPTMNTEAFF.

There are a few counts of this clonotype. The chain is built from TRBV27 and TRBJ1-5; D is ambiguous. The CDR3 is 13 residues long. V gave up 5 bases and J gave up 2 bases, with 7 bases separating them. Germline CDR1 is MNHEY and CDR2 is SMNVEV (reference sequence). The DNA of the CDR3 is TGTGCCAGCAGTAAGAGGGGCAATCAGCCCCAGCATTTT. This codes for CASSKRGNQPQHF.

V is TRBV6-2 or TRBV6-3 and J is TRBJ1-5, with D unresolved. Germline V CDR1 and CDR2: MNHEY, SVGEGT. V lost 3 bases, J lost 4 bases, and 10 bases lay in between. CDR3 length: 14 residues. The CDR3, as DNA: TGTGCCAGCAGTTATGACGGTGGGAATCAGCCCCAGCATTTT. It codes for CASSYDGGNQPQHF.

The chain combines TRBV12-3 or TRBV12-4 with TRBJ1-2; 7 bases are a match to TRBD1. The CDR3 runs 13 residues. J lost 3 bases, V lost 6 bases, and 4 bases had no gene match. The CDR3 protein is CASRSTGDYGYTF. The DNA of the CDR3 is TGTGCCAGCAGATCCACAGGGGACTATGGCTACACCTTC.

This clonotype has a handful of counts. The gene calls are TRBV19 and TRBJ2-7; D is uncertain. The CDR3 extends over 12 amino acids. V dropped 6 bases and J dropped 5 bases, with 11 bases sitting between them. Germline V gives CDR1 LNHDA, CDR2 SQIVND (reference sequence). CDR3 DNA sequence: TGTGCCAGTAGCCGAGACGTGGACGAGCAGTACTTC. Protein sequence: CASSRDVDEQYF.

This clonotype is termed medium-sized. V gene TRBV28 combines with J gene TRBJ1-2, with TRBD1 identical over 7 bases. With V trimmed by 2 bases and J by 0 bases, 0 bases remained unmatched. The CDR3 has 14 residues. Germline CDR1 MDHEN, CDR2 SYDVKM. This CDR3 is CASSLGTANYGYTF. The CDR3 DNA reads as TGTGCCAGCAGTTTAGGGACAGCTAACTATGGCTACACCTTC.

The rearrangement links TRBV5-1 to TRBJ2-1, with D maybe TRBD1 (6 bases). V gave up 1 base and J gave up 0 bases, with 8 bases separating them. The CDR3 is made up of 15 amino acids. Germline CDR1 is SGHRS and CDR2 is YFSETQ. CDR3 protein: CASSLQGGSYNEQFF. In DNA form, the CDR3 reads TGCGCCAGCAGCTTGCAAGGGGGCTCCTACAATGAGCAGTTCTTC.

The rearrangement joins TRBV10-3 to TRBJ2-7; D remains ambiguous. Germline CDR1 is ENHRY and CDR2 is SYGVKD. Between the trimmed V and J ends, which lost 6 bases and 4 bases, there was a span of 7 bases. CDR3 length equals 11 residues. CDR3 bases: TGTGCCATCAGGGAAGGGTACGAGCAGTACTTC. It encodes CAIREGYEQYF.

This clonotype was picked up a small number of times. The chain carries TRBV7-2 and TRBJ1-2, with D perhaps matching TRBD1 (6 bases). Trimming shortened V by 1 base and J by 0 bases, and 9 bases separated the two germline ends. Germline assignment: CDR1 SGHTA and CDR2 FQGNSA. The CDR3 covers 15 residues. As DNA, the CDR3 is TGTGCCAGCAGCTTAGTGGGGGCGTCTAACTATGGCTACACCTTC. Translated, it gives CASSLVGASNYGYTF.

The chain combines TRBV20-1 with TRBJ1-6; D perhaps matches TRBD1 (5 bases). CDR1 and CDR2 (germline): DFQATT, SNEGSKA (reference sequence). This CDR3 comprises 15 residues. The V end lost 4 bases, the J end lost 9 bases, and 19 bases lay between the germline ends. CDR3 residues: CSATRTPFKISPLHF. CDR3 in DNA: TGCAGTGCTACCCGGACACCCTTCAAAATTTCACCCCTCCACTTT.

This clonotype was picked up a small number of times. The V call is TRBV20-1, the J call TRBJ1-2, with TRBD1 matching over 7 bases. The germline gives CDR1 DFQATT, CDR2 SNEGSKA (reference sequence). The J segment lost 0 bases and the V segment lost 7 bases, leaving 5 bases of the junction unmatched. This CDR3 is built from 13 residues. The CDR3 DNA reads TGCAGTGTCCCTGACAGGGCTAACTATGGCTACACCTTC. As protein: CSVPDRANYGYTF.